This T cell receptor beta chain was recorded in a study of shared clonotypes between healthy human individuals. Overall study results and limits: The four-donor shared clonotypes exceeded non-shared clonotypes in generation probability, with non-shared ones scoring lower.

This was a deep-level run. Here immunoSEQ multiplex PCR was the method, and the copy in TCRdb shows in-frame clones only, minus some. The sample shows roughly 1 million clones, 78% of them seen only once. To note about this clone: Its antigen is not known.

Germline V CDR1 and CDR2: MNHNS, SASEGT. This CDR3 is built from 15 residues. V shed 6 bases and J 2 bases; nucleotides not matched to a gene: 3. The TCR comes from a man aged 18 to 30 in good health. Some clones in this sample may be carry-over from other donors' samples. Material: memory CD4+ T cells from PBMCs. Subset meaning: CD45RA-negative fraction. The J gene is TRBJ2-6, the V gene TRBV6-1; 8 positions agree with TRBD1. The DNA for the CDR3 is TGTGCCAGCAGCCAGGGGGCGGCTGGGGCCAACGTCCTGACTTTC. This encodes CASSQGAAGANVLTF.